This TCR beta chain comes out of a study of blood T cell repertoires in COVID-19 (dated by TCRdb to 2019 to 2021). About the investigation overall: Samples covering the acute and convalescent phases of COVID-19 were provided by collaborators in the United States, Italy and Spain. The material from the prospective study consisted of cDNA or gDNA derived from T cells, B-cell-depleted T cells, or PBMCs. Subjects who had been exposed to COVID-19, were actively infected with it, or had recovered from it provided the deeply sampled blood TCRbeta repertoires that made up the dataset. The repertoires were made available in a free public database intended to serve as a resource for research on the immune response to SARS-CoV-2. Samples came from the ongoing ImmuneRACE study (first 160 participants) plus 1,254 subjects from 6 global collaborators. Sample metadata almost always included a de-identified subject ID, COVID-19 status, age in years and sex. Where available, HLA class I and class II types were obtained from metadata supplied by the sample provider rather than from assay-based typing.

In the case of this clone: The target of this receptor is not known. Nothing much larger sits one base from this clone, and base qualities are not available.

What the work shows at the level of the full study, not this receptor alone: How much clinical and demographic metadata was included differed by source and by participant, and the metadata was provided uncurated.

TCRbeta CDR3 regions were amplified from genomic DNA by means of the immunoSEQ Assay, a bias-controlled multiplex PCR. Regarding the original processing steps: Within the assay, amplification of reference gene primers was used to estimate how many nucleated cells each sample contained. To quantify the absolute abundance of each unique TCRbeta CDR3 rearrangement, sequence reads were collapsed and filtered. For each sample, productive Simpson clonality was calculated as the square root of Simpson's diversity index across productive rearrangements. The table comes from immuneACCESS by way of TCRdb, which keeps in-frame sequences with V and J called. Part of the clones is missing from these tables; in studies checked, under half for an unresolved V gene and the rest for unknown reasons. The V and J calls and clone size were taken over from that table, and D and trimming were inferred from the DNA. The sample yields about 190,000 clones; about 91% were counted once. Clones ranked in the top ten supply 3.5% to 4.5% of the sample.

The collaborating institutions used their own protocols to collect whole blood in K2EDTA tubes. For TCRbeta analysis, collaborators shipped samples as frozen whole blood, isolated PBMCs, or DNA extracted from either of those sample types. The CDR3 has 15 amino acids, counting the end cysteine and phenylalanine. Of all the DNA, just the CDR3 is kept, 45 bases in frame from base 1. The CDR1 and CDR2 encoded by the germline V gene (reference sequence) are MNHEY and SMNVEV. Relative to germline, V is missing 3 bases and J is missing 4 bases, with 4 bases of the junction outside any gene match. The specimen sequenced was peripheral blood. The rearrangement combines TRBV27 with TRBJ2-1, with TRBD2 identical over 9 junction bases. This receptor was obtained from a woman under 40 with acute or convalescent COVID-19. The base sequence is TGTGCCAGCAGTTTCAGTCTAGCGGGATACAATGAGCAGTTCTTC. This sequence encodes CASSFSLAGYNEQFF.